The 25 T cell receptor beta chains listed next were all sequenced from one sample in a study of identical twins. TCRdb re-called the 5' RACE reads through MiXCR, storing one row per CDR3 protein. Of fewer than 450,000 distinct CDR3 sequences listed, roughly 9% are singletons. The sample was naive T cells sorted from blood. The source is a woman in her fifties or sixties in good health.

The chain joins TRBV20-1 to TRBJ2-7; D gene uncertain. The CDR3 extends over 14 amino acids. Trimming took 0 bases from V and 5 from J, leaving 14 bases between them. Germline-derived CDR1 and CDR2 are DFQATT and SNEGSKA (reference sequence). The CDR3 spells CSARDLELTDEQYF. The CDR3 nucleotides are TGCAGTGCTAGAGATTTGGAGTTGACCGACGAGCAGTACTTC.

The chain carries TRBV7-9 and TRBJ2-7, with 9 bases fitting TRBD1. This CDR3 has 14 residues. Per germline, CDR1 SEHNR and CDR2 FQNEAQ (reference sequence). Germline trimming cut 4 bases from V and 5 bases from J; bases unmatched to any gene: 6. The CDR3 bases are TGTGCCAGCAGCTCGGGACAGGGTGACGACGAGCAGTACGTC. Translating it yields CASSSGQGDDEQYV.

This clonotype was picked up a small number of times. The chain joins TRBV10-2 to TRBJ1-1, with D possibly being TRBD1 (6 bases). Germline assignment: CDR1 WSHSY and CDR2 SAAADI. Trimming stripped 4 bases from V and 0 bases from J, with 12 bases between. This CDR3 contains 15 residues. This CDR3 is CASSVSTGMNTEAFF. The CDR3 DNA follows: TGCGCCAGCAGTGTGTCGACAGGAATGAACACTGAAGCTTTCTTT.

This clonotype was recorded at least ten times. The chain has TRBV11-2 and TRBJ1-1, with D maybe TRBD1 (6 bases). Trimming stripped 4 bases from V and 4 bases from J, with 16 bases between. The CDR3 contains 15 residues. The germline gives CDR1 SGHAT, CDR2 FQNNGV. CDR3 DNA: TGTGCCAGCAGCTCGCGACAGAGGGGGGGCACTGAAGCTTTCTTT. Its protein is CASSSRQRGGTEAFF.

This clonotype came up many times. The J gene is TRBJ2-1, the V gene TRBV24-1, with 9 nucleotides matching TRBD2. The length of the CDR3 is 17 residues. Germline CDR1 KGHDR, CDR2 SFDVKD. J was trimmed by 4 bases and V by 6 bases; bases with no gene match: 12. CDR3 DNA sequence: TGTGCCACCAGTCCTGCTAGCGGGAACCCCCAGTACAATGAGCAGTTCTTC. The encoded protein is CATSPASGNPQYNEQFF.

This clonotype was picked up many times. The chain links TRBV29-1 to TRBJ2-1; TRBD2 matches at 15 bases. The CDR3 has 16 residues. Germline CDR1 SQVTM, CDR2 ANQGSEA. Germline trimming cut 4 bases from V and 8 bases from J; bases unmatched to any gene: 9. The CDR3 spells CSVGRRTSGREDEQFF. The CDR3 coding sequence is TGCAGCGTTGGACGGAGGACTAGCGGGAGGGAGGATGAGCAGTTCTTC.

The V gene is TRBV6-1, the J gene TRBJ1-2; tentative D call: TRBD1 (5 bases). The V end lost 2 bases, the J end lost 7 bases, and 11 bases lay between the germline ends. This CDR3 has 13 residues. From germline, CDR1 is MNHNS and CDR2 SASEGT. CDR3 sequence (DNA): TGTGCCAGCAGTGAATTACAGGTCGGTGGCTACACCTTC. It specifies CASSELQVGGYTF.

This rearrangement joins TRBV7-2 to TRBJ2-3; 9 nucleotides agree with TRBD2. The CDR3 covers 15 residues. J was trimmed by 2 bases and V by 5 bases; bases with no gene match: 5. The germline V gene encodes CDR1 SGHTA and CDR2 FQGNSA. The CDR3 loop reads CASSTTSGHTDTQYF. The CDR3 nucleotides are TGTGCCAGCAGCACTACTAGCGGGCACACAGATACGCAGTATTTT.

The V gene is TRBV13, the J gene TRBJ2-6; no clear D. The V end lost 2 bases, the J end lost 2 bases, and 13 bases lay between the germline ends. CDR3 length: 17 residues. Germline values: CDR1 PRHDT, CDR2 FYEKMQ (reference sequence). The CDR3 bases are TGTGCCAGCAGCTTATCGGCCAGGAAGACTGGGGCCAACGTCCTGACTTTC. It is translated as CASSLSARKTGANVLTF.

In this sample, this clonotype turned up a few times. The V and J genes are TRBV7-9 and TRBJ2-1; D may match TRBD1 or TRBD2 (5 bases each). Trimming left V 1 base short and J 10 bases short, with 11 bases between. The CDR3 totals 13 residues. From germline, CDR1 is SEHNR and CDR2 FQNEAQ (reference sequence). The CDR3 bases are TGTGCCAGCAGCTTAGAGGTCAGGGAGGAGCAGTTCTTC. It encodes CASSLEVREEQFF.

The V call is TRBV30, the J call TRBJ2-1; 8 bases are a match to TRBD2. This CDR3 has 14 residues. The germline V gene has CDR1 GTSNPN and CDR2 SVGIG (reference sequence). Germline trimming cut 2 bases from V and 7 bases from J; bases unmatched to any gene: 7. The CDR3 loop is CAWSKAGVRNEQFF. The DNA of the CDR3 is TGTGCCTGGAGTAAAGCGGGAGTGCGGAATGAGCAGTTCTTC.

This sequence joins TRBV3-1 and TRBJ2-7, with a tentative D call TRBD2 (6 bases). The CDR3 contains 15 residues. Looked up from germline, CDR1 is LGHDT and CDR2 is YNNKEL (reference sequence). Trimming stripped 1 base from V and 3 bases from J, with 13 bases between. CDR3 residues: CASSQAAGGNYEQYF. The CDR3 DNA follows: TGTGCCAGCAGCCAAGCCGCGGGCGGGAACTACGAGCAGTACTTC.

The rearrangement uses TRBV15 and TRBJ2-3; D is unclear. CDR1 is LNHNV and CDR2 is YYDKDF in the germline V gene (reference sequence). Trimming shortened V by 2 bases and J by 0 bases, and 6 bases separated the two germline ends. The CDR3 runs 14 residues. The CDR3 coding sequence is TGTGCCACCAGCAGAAGTCGGAGCACAGATACGCAGTATTTT. Its protein product is CATSRSRSTDTQYF.

This clonotype was observed at least ten times. V usage is TRBV5-1 and J usage is TRBJ2-7, with 7 positions matching TRBD2. V gave up 0 bases and J gave up 5 bases; unmatched junction bases: 5. CDR3 size: 14 residues. Germline values: CDR1 SGHRS, CDR2 YFSETQ. The CDR3 is CASSLGTSPHEQYF. DNA of the CDR3: TGCGCCAGCAGCTTGGGGACTAGTCCCCACGAGCAGTACTTC.

The chain recombines TRBV5-1 with TRBJ2-1; no definite D call. The CDR3 is 16 residues long. Germline CDR1 is SGHRS and CDR2 is YFSETQ. Trimming cost V 0 bases and J 4 bases, with 14 bases left between them. CDR3 region: CASSLEEGLGYNEQFF. For the CDR3, the DNA is TGCGCCAGCAGCTTGGAGGAAGGTCTGGGTTACAATGAGCAGTTCTTC.

The table lists this clonotype with many counts. The rearrangement links TRBV7-8 to TRBJ2-5; D is possibly TRBD2 (6 bases). CDR1 is SGHVS, CDR2 FQNEAQ, per germline. V was cut by 6 bases and J by 5 bases, with 13 bases left in between. This CDR3 is 13 amino acids long. This chain's CDR3 is CASRFERVETQYF. The CDR3 DNA is TGTGCCAGCAGATTCGAGCGGGTCGAGACCCAGTACTTC.

The chain combines TRBV12-3 or TRBV12-4 with TRBJ2-5; D unresolved. CDR3 length: 13 amino acids. Trimming removed 1 base at V and 3 bases at J, with 6 bases between. The CDR3 reads CASSLVSKETQYF. In nucleotides, the CDR3 is TGTGCCAGCAGTTTAGTATCGAAAGAGACCCAGTACTTC.

CDR3 residues: CASSFTGFAYEQYF. CDR3 coding DNA: TGTGCCAGCAGTTTTACAGGGTTTGCCTACGAGCAGTACTTC. This rearrangement joins TRBV27 to TRBJ2-7; weak D call: TRBD1 (6 bases). The CDR3 has 14 residues. V was shortened by 3 bases and J by 2 bases, with 11 bases between the two germline ends. The germline V gene encodes CDR1 MNHEY and CDR2 SMNVEV (reference sequence).

CDR3 in DNA: TGTGCCAGCAGCTTAGATCCGGGGGGCACAGATACGCAGTATTTT. It yields the protein CASSLDPGGTDTQYF. The chain has TRBV11-3 and TRBJ2-3; D might be TRBD2 (6 bases). The V end was cut by 0 bases, the J end by 1 base, with 8 bases between. This CDR3 has 15 amino acids. CDR1 is SGHNT and CDR2 is YENEEA in the germline V gene.

The rearrangement uses TRBV4-1 and TRBJ1-2; possible D gene TRBD1, 6 bases. The germline CDR1 and CDR2 sequences are MGHRA and YSYEKL. This CDR3 is 15 amino acids long. The V and J ends lost 4 bases and 2 bases respectively, with 14 bases between them. The CDR3 sequence is CASSPRGGPNYGYTF. CDR3 nucleotide sequence: TGCGCCAGCAGCCCCCGGGGGGGCCCCAACTATGGCTACACCTTC.

This clonotype was recorded many times. The V gene is TRBV20-1, the J gene TRBJ2-1, with D perhaps matching TRBD1 or TRBD2 (5 bases each). Germline assignment: CDR1 DFQATT and CDR2 SNEGSKA (reference sequence). The CDR3 totals 14 residues. V dropped 6 bases and J dropped 3 bases, with 15 bases sitting between them. CDR3 sequence (DNA): TGCAGTGCCCGGGACGCCAAGAACTACAATGAGCAGTTCTTC. Amino acid sequence: CSARDAKNYNEQFF.

This chain links TRBV10-3 with TRBJ2-7; possible D gene TRBD1, 6 bases. V lost 6 bases, J lost 0 bases, and 18 bases lay in between. This CDR3 is built from 16 residues. Per germline, CDR1 ENHRY and CDR2 SYGVKD. The CDR3 nucleotides are TGTGCCATCAGCGCAACACAGGGTATGCCCTCCTACGAGCAGTACTTC. As protein: CAISATQGMPSYEQYF.

V is TRBV5-1 and J is TRBJ2-1; 7 bases agree with TRBD2. Germline V CDR1 and CDR2: SGHRS, YFSETQ. There are 16 residues in the CDR3. After removal of 5 bases from V and 5 bases from J, the junction contained 13 bases not matched to a gene. This chain's CDR3 is CASSFGGTSVDNEQFF. The CDR3 DNA reads as TGCGCCAGCAGTTTTGGGGGAACTAGCGTTGACAATGAGCAGTTCTTC.

The rearrangement uses TRBV14 and TRBJ2-1; D call uncertain. From germline, CDR1 is SGHDN and CDR2 FVKESK. Between the trimmed V and J ends, which lost 2 bases and 9 bases, there was a span of 11 bases. This CDR3 spans 13 amino acids. CDR3 amino acids: CASSQLMWAEQFF. The CDR3 DNA follows: TGTGCCAGCAGCCAACTTATGTGGGCTGAGCAGTTCTTC.

The chain links TRBV5-1 to TRBJ2-5; no clear D gene. The length of the CDR3 is 13 residues. Germline lookup yields CDR1 SGHRS and CDR2 YFSETQ. V shed 4 bases and J shed 5 bases, with 12 bases lying between them. CDR3 in DNA: TGCGCCAGCAGCACCCGCGGCGTGGAGACCCAGTACTTC. Encoded protein: CASSTRGVETQYF.